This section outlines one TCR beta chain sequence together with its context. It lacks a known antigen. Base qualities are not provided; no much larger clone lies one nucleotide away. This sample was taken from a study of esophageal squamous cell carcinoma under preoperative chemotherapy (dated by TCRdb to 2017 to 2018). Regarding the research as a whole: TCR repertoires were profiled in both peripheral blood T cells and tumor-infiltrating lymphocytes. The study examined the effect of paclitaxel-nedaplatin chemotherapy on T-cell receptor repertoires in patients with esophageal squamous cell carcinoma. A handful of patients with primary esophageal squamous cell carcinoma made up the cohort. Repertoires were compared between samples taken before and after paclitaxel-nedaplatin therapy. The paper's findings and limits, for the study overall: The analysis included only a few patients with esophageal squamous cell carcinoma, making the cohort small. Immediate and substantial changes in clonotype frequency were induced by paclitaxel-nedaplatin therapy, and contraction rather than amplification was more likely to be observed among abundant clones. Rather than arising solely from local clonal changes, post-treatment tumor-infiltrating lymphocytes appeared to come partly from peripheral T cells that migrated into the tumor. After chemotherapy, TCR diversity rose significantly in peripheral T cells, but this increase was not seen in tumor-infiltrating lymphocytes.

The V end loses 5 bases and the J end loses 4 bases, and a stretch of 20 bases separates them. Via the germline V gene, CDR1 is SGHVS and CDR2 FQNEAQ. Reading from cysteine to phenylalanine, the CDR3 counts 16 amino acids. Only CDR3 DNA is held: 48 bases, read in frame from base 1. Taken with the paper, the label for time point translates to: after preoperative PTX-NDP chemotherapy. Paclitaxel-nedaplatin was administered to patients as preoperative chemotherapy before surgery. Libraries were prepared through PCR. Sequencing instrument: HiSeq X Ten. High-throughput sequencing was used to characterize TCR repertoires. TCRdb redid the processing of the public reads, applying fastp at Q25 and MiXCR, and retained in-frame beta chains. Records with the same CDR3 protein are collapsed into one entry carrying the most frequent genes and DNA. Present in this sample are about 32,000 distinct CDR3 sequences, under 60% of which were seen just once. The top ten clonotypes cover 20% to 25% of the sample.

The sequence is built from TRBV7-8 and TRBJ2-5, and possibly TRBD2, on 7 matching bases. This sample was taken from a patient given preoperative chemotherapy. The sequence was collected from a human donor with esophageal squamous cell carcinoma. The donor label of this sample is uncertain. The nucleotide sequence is TGTGCCAGCAGCGAGCTAGGGGGGGGGGCCGGAGAGACCCAGTACTTC. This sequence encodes CASSELGGGAGETQYF.